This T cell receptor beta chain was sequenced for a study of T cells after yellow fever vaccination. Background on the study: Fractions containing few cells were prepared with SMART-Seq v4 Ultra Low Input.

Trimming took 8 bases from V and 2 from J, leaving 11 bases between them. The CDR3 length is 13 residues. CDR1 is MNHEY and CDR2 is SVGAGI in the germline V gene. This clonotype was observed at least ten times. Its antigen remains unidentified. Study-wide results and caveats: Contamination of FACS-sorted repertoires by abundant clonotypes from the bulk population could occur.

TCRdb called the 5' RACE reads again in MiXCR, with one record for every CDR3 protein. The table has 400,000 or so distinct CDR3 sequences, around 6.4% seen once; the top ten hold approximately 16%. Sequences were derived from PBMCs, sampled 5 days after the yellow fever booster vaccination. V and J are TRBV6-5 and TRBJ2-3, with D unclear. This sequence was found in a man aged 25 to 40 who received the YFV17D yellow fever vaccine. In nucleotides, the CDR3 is TGTGCCAGCGGTTTTGGCTCCACAGATACGCAGTATTTT. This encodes CASGFGSTDTQYF.